The next 30 T cell receptor beta chains were all read from a single sample in a study of T cell responses to AZD1222 COVID-19 vaccine. Sequenced by immunoSEQ multiplex PCR; TCRdb stores in-frame clones only, minus some. The profile covers around 56,000 clones, with roughly nine tenths appearing a single time and roughly 15% taken by the ten largest. This specimen was peripheral blood, taken 28 days after the second AZD1222 dose. The receptors here all came from an adult who received the AZD1222 COVID-19 vaccine.

The V and J genes are TRBV4-3 and TRBJ2-2, with 8 bases lining up with TRBD1. V trimming: 6 bases; J trimming: 7 bases; junction bases outside the gene matches: 1. This CDR3 has 12 residues. CDR1 and CDR2 from the germline V gene are LGHNA and YSLEER. The CDR3 DNA reads as TGCGCCAGCAGACAGGGGGACGGGGAGCTGTTTTTT. It specifies CASRQGDGELFF.

The chain has TRBV18 and TRBJ1-5; 8 bases fit TRBD1. V was pared by 5 bases and J by 6 bases, with 6 bases of the junction left unmatched. Germline assignment: CDR1 KGHSH and CDR2 LQKENI. The CDR3 contains 14 residues. The CDR3 loop reads CASSYGQGGQPQHF. CDR3 nucleotides: TGTGCCAGCTCATATGGACAGGGAGGTCAGCCCCAGCATTTT.

The chain recombines TRBV5-4 with TRBJ2-1; the D gene could be TRBD1 or TRBD2 (5 bases each). This CDR3 comprises 14 residues. V shed 4 bases and J shed 5 bases, with 13 bases lying between them. CDR1 is SGHNT and CDR2 is YYREEE in the germline V gene (reference sequence). Here the CDR3 reads CASSPRDPNNEQFF. The CDR3 DNA sequence: TGTGCCAGCAGCCCCCGGGACCCTAACAATGAGCAGTTCTTC.

In its sample, this clone ranks as medium-sized (0.01 to 0.1%). This chain uses TRBV6-5 with TRBJ2-7; D gene unclear. V dropped 2 bases and J dropped 6 bases, with 8 bases sitting between them. Per the germline V gene, CDR1 is MNHEY and CDR2 is SVGAGI. The CDR3 loop spans 12 amino acids. The CDR3 coding sequence is TGTGCCAGCAGTTACATAGGGCGCGAGCAGTACTTC. Amino acid sequence: CASSYIGREQYF.

The chain has TRBV4-1 and TRBJ2-3, with a possible D match to TRBD2 (6 bases). Germline CDR1 and CDR2: MGHRA and YSYEKL. Trimming cost V 1 base and J 5 bases, with 10 bases left between them. The length of the CDR3 is 14 residues. CDR3 nucleotide sequence: TGCGCCAGCAGCCAAGGGGACTTGGAAGATACGCAGTATTTT. This gives the protein CASSQGDLEDTQYF.

J is TRBJ1-2 and V is TRBV5-1, with TRBD1 as a possible D gene (5 bases). V dropped 4 bases and J dropped 3 bases, with 16 bases sitting between them. The germline gives CDR1 SGHRS, CDR2 YFSETQ. This CDR3 is built from 15 residues. CDR3 sequence reads: CASSAEGPRYYGYTF. The CDR3 bases are TGCGCCAGCAGCGCCGAGGGACCGAGGTACTATGGCTACACCTTC. Supplemented by reference TRBV5-1 and TRBJ1-2, the full variable domain reads KAGVTQTPRYLIKTRGQQVTLSCSPISGHRSVSWYQQTPGQGLQFLFEYFSETQRNKGNFPGRFSGRQFSNSRSEMNVSTLELGDSALYLCASSAEGPRYYGYTFGSGTRLTVV.

This chain joins TRBV19 and TRBJ2-1; TRBD1 matches at 7 bases. CDR1 is LNHDA and CDR2 is SQIVND in the germline V gene (reference sequence). Trimming took 6 bases from V and 0 from J; bases not matched to a gene: 5. The CDR3 length is 15 residues. CDR3: CASSPTGSSYNEQFF. The CDR3 nucleotides read TGTGCCAGTAGCCCGACAGGGAGCTCCTACAATGAGCAGTTCTTC.

The J gene is TRBJ1-6, the V gene TRBV9; 8 nucleotides match TRBD1. Germline assignment: CDR1 SGDLS and CDR2 YYNGEE. J gave up 7 bases and V 4 bases, and 4 bases lay outside the gene matches. The length of the CDR3 is 14 residues. CDR3 in amino acids: CASSPQGANSPLHF. CDR3 nucleotide sequence: TGTGCCAGCAGCCCTCAGGGGGCGAATTCACCCCTCCACTTT.

This clone occurred once. The chain couples TRBV3-1 (or the pseudogene TRBV3-2) to TRBJ2-5, with TRBD2 identical over 13 bases. The V segment lost 4 bases and the J segment 2 bases; nucleotides outside the gene matches: 7. Germline V gene sequence: CDR1 LGHDT, CDR2 YNNKEL (reference sequence). The CDR3 has 17 amino acids. The CDR3 nucleotides read TGTGCCAGCAGCCTCGCGGGGGGACTAGCGGGACAAGAGACCCAGTACTTC. Residues: CASSLAGGLAGQETQYF.

The chain recombines TRBV11-3 with TRBJ2-7; a possible D gene is TRBD1 (5 bases). Germline V CDR1 and CDR2: SGHNT, YENEEA. Trimming took off 5 bases at V and 5 bases at J, with 10 bases between the two ends. This CDR3 has 12 residues. DNA for the CDR3: TGTGCCAGCAGCCCTGACAGAAACGAGCAGTACTTC. This codes for CASSPDRNEQYF.

The chain recombines TRBV5-1 with TRBJ2-2; 7 bases agree with TRBD2. The germline CDR1 and CDR2 sequences are SGHRS and YFSETQ. V lost 2 bases to trimming and J lost 8 bases; unmatched junction nucleotides: 12. The length of the CDR3 is 16 residues. The CDR3: CASSFLSSGGEGELFF. In nucleotides, the CDR3 is TGCGCCAGCAGCTTTTTATCTAGCGGAGGCGAGGGGGAGCTGTTTTTT.

The chain combines TRBV9 with TRBJ1-1, with D maybe TRBD1 (6 bases). V gave up 2 bases and J gave up 4 bases, with 15 bases separating them. CDR1 and CDR2 from the germline V gene are SGDLS and YYNGEE. This CDR3 comprises 15 residues. CDR3 amino acids: CASSVAQGKGTEAFF. As DNA, the CDR3 is TGTGCCAGCAGCGTTGCACAGGGAAAGGGCACTGAAGCTTTCTTT. The complete variable domain, with remaining parts taken from reference TRBV9 and TRBJ1-1, reads DSGVTQTPKHLITATGQRVTLRCSPRSGDLSVYWYQQSLDQGLQFLIQYYNGEERAKGNILERFSAQQFPDLHSELNLSSLELGDSALYFCASSVAQGKGTEAFFGQGTRLTVV.

The gene calls are TRBV12-3 or TRBV12-4 and TRBJ1-6; D is unresolved. V shed 5 bases and J shed 7 bases, with 9 bases lying between them. This CDR3 is 13 amino acids long. CDR3 sequence: CASSMNSNSPLHF. CDR3 nucleotides: TGTGCCAGCAGTATGAACAGCAATTCACCCCTCCACTTT.

The gene calls are TRBV4-1 and TRBJ2-7, with D tentatively TRBD2 (5 bases). Trimming left V 2 bases short and J 3 bases short, with 14 bases between. The CDR3 sequence is 15 residues long. Germline CDR1 reads MGHRA; CDR2 reads YSYEKL. The CDR3 sequence: CASSQSPAAVYEQYF. The DNA of the CDR3 is TGCGCCAGCAGCCAAAGCCCAGCGGCGGTCTACGAGCAGTACTTC.

The V gene is TRBV5-4, the J gene TRBJ1-2; 8 bases align to TRBD1. Germline CDR1 SGHNT, CDR2 YYREEE (reference sequence). J was trimmed by 7 bases and V by 2 bases; bases with no gene match: 4. The CDR3 spans 13 residues. The CDR3 here is CASSFQGAGGYTF. The CDR3 bases are TGTGCCAGCAGCTTCCAGGGGGCGGGTGGCTACACCTTC.

The chain carries TRBV27 and TRBJ2-3; D tentatively fits TRBD1 or TRBD2 (5 bases each). The CDR3 has 15 amino acids. V was cut by 3 bases and J by 4 bases, with 14 bases left in between. Germline lookup yields CDR1 MNHEY and CDR2 SMNVEV (reference sequence). The DNA for the CDR3 is TGTGCCAGCAGTTTTGGATTGGGGGAAGCAGATACGCAGTATTTT. The encoded protein is CASSFGLGEADTQYF.

V and J are TRBV7-2 and TRBJ2-7, with TRBD2 matching over 8 bases. This CDR3 comprises 14 residues. Germline loops: CDR1 SGHTA, CDR2 FQGNSA. Losses at the gene ends were 6 bases for V and 6 bases for J; bases not matched to a gene: 10. Here the CDR3 DNA reads TGTGCCAGCAGACTAACAACCGGGGGGGGCGAGCAGTACTTC. It yields the protein CASRLTTGGGEQYF.

In this sample, this clone turned up once. The rearrangement uses TRBV5-8 and TRBJ2-5; the match to TRBD2 covers 14 bases. CDR1 and CDR2 from the germline V gene are SGHTS and YDEGEE. The V and J ends lost 4 bases and 5 bases, in that order; junction bases with no gene match: 7. The CDR3 is 16 residues long. The CDR3 protein is CASSKGTSGRGETQYF. The CDR3 region has the DNA TGTGCCAGCAGCAAAGGGACTAGCGGGAGAGGGGAGACCCAGTACTTC.

The chain uses TRBV6-5 and TRBJ2-7, with TRBD1 matching over 8 bases. Germline V gives CDR1 MNHEY, CDR2 SVGAGI. The CDR3 is made up of 16 amino acids. With 3 bases clipped from V and 2 bases from J, the junction kept 9 bases outside the gene matches. The CDR3 DNA is TGTGCCAGCAGTTATTCAACGACAGGGGCCGCCTACGAGCAGTACTTC. Amino acids: CASSYSTTGAAYEQYF.

The V and J genes are TRBV19 and TRBJ1-4, with TRBD1 as a possible D gene (5 bases). The CDR3 is 13 residues long. Germline-derived CDR1 and CDR2 are LNHDA and SQIVND (reference sequence). Trimming pared 3 bases from V and 8 bases from J, leaving 10 bases between. CDR3 DNA sequence: TGTGCCAGTAGTATTGGGACGGGGGAAAAACTGTTTTTT. It encodes CASSIGTGEKLFF. Together with reference TRBV19 and TRBJ1-4, the CDR3 gives the full variable domain: DGGITQSPKYLFRKEGQNVTLSCEQNLNHDAMYWYRQDPGQGLRLIYYSQIVNDFQKGDIAEGYSVSREKKESFPLTVTSAQKNPTAFYLCASSIGTGEKLFFGSGTQLSVL.

The chain uses TRBV18 and TRBJ1-1; maybe TRBD1 (6 bases). CDR1 KGHSH and CDR2 LQKENI come from the germline V gene. Trimming took 3 bases from V and 7 from J, leaving 21 bases between them. CDR3 size: 16 residues. The CDR3 spells CASSPSQGKGFNEAFF. CDR3 sequence (DNA): TGTGCCAGCTCACCCAGTCAGGGGAAGGGATTTAATGAAGCTTTCTTT.

The chain is built from TRBV5-8 and TRBJ2-7, with D perhaps TRBD1 (5 bases). Germline V lookup: CDR1 SGHTS, CDR2 YDEGEE. The CDR3 length is 15 residues. Trimming took 0 bases from V and 1 from J, leaving 11 bases between them. Here the CDR3 DNA reads TGTGCCAGCAGCTTGGTGAGTGGGGCGTCCTACGAGCAGTACTTC. This translates into CASSLVSGASYEQYF.

The chain carries TRBV19 and TRBJ2-7; 12 bases match TRBD2. V gave up 5 bases and J gave up 5 bases; unmatched junction bases: 16. The CDR3 spans 18 residues. Germline V gene data show CDR1 as LNHDA and CDR2 as SQIVND (reference sequence). The CDR3 DNA reads as TGTGCCAGTAGTTCCGGGGCTAGCGGGAGGGCCGGCTCAGACGAGCAGTACTTC. It specifies CASSSGASGRAGSDEQYF.

The chain recombines TRBV5-4 with TRBJ2-2; the match to TRBD2 covers 13 bases. The CDR3 has 17 residues. Germline assignment: CDR1 SGHNT and CDR2 YYREEE (reference sequence). Trimming took 2 bases from V and 3 from J; bases not matched to a gene: 4. The DNA of the CDR3 is TGTGCCAGCAGCTTACTAGCGGGAGGGCCGGACACCGGGGAGCTGTTTTTT. Translation gives CASSLLAGGPDTGELFF.

V is TRBV2 and J is TRBJ1-4, with TRBD1 matching 7 bases. Germline-derived CDR1 and CDR2 are SNHLY and FYNNEI. The CDR3 has 15 residues. After removal of 6 bases from V and 8 bases from J, the junction contained 12 bases not matched to a gene. The CDR3 region is CASSQQGSLAEKLFF. The DNA for the CDR3 is TGTGCCAGCAGCCAACAGGGGAGCCTGGCAGAAAAACTGTTTTTT.

This chain connects TRBV20-1 to TRBJ2-7; 7 bases are a match to TRBD1. The CDR3 spans 11 residues. Germline V gene data show CDR1 as DFQATT and CDR2 as SNEGSKA (reference sequence). V trimming: 5 bases; J trimming: 6 bases; junction bases outside the gene matches: 4. CDR3: CSASTGPEQYF. DNA of the CDR3: TGCAGTGCTTCGACAGGGCCCGAGCAGTACTTC.

The chain combines TRBV25-1 with TRBJ2-1, with D perhaps matching TRBD1 (6 bases). The V end lost 5 bases, the J end lost 7 bases, and 12 bases lay between the germline ends. Germline CDR1 MGHDK, CDR2 SYGVNS. This CDR3 is 13 amino acids long. The CDR3 sequence: CASSLNRENEQFF. DNA of the CDR3: TGTGCCAGCAGTCTTAACAGGGAGAATGAGCAGTTCTTC.

The V gene is TRBV7-8, the J gene TRBJ1-1, with TRBD1 as a possible D gene (6 bases). Germline V CDR1 and CDR2: SGHVS, FQNEAQ. The V end lost 0 bases, the J end lost 4 bases, and 12 bases lay between the germline ends. CDR3 length: 15 residues. The CDR3 loop is CASSLASGGRTEAFF. DNA for the CDR3: TGTGCCAGCAGCTTAGCGTCCGGGGGGCGCACTGAAGCTTTCTTT.

This rearrangement joins TRBV3-1 (or the pseudogene TRBV3-2) to TRBJ1-6, with D perhaps matching TRBD1 (6 bases). CDR1 and CDR2 from the germline V gene are LGHDT and YNNKEL (reference sequence). V lost 1 base and J 7 bases, leaving 11 bases between the germline ends. This CDR3 comprises 15 residues. The CDR3 coding sequence is TGTGCCAGCAGCCAAGGATCAGGGGAAAATTCACCCCTCCACTTT. Translating gives CASSQGSGENSPLHF.

The V call is TRBV7-8, the J call TRBJ1-1; D is ambiguous. The CDR3 is made up of 12 amino acids. Trimming took off 3 bases at V and 4 bases at J, with 6 bases between the two ends. Germline V lookup: CDR1 SGHVS, CDR2 FQNEAQ. The CDR3, as DNA: TGTGCCAGCAGCTTGTGGGGCACTGAAGCTTTCTTT. Translated, it gives CASSLWGTEAFF.